A selection of T cell receptor beta chains follows, all from one sample in a study of blood T cell repertoires in COVID-19. Produced via immunoSEQ multiplex PCR; TCRdb's table is partial and in-frame only. The top ten clones hold approximately 10% of a sample with about 290,000 clones, around 92% of them seen once. Input material: peripheral blood. The origin of the receptors is a woman aged 25 to 39 with COVID-19, enrolled during active disease. The CDR3 runs from the conserved cysteine through the conserved F or W. The D gene is left open where the match is weak. The size of a clone is reported for some rows only, either as once, few or many, or as a class for expanded clones.

d_call	v_call	clone_size	j_call	cdr3_aa	cdr3_nt
NA	TRBV19	NA	TRBJ1-4	CASSNGRNEKLFF	TGTGCCAGTAGTAATGGGAGAAATGAAAAACTGTTTTTT
NA	TRBV24-1	NA	TRBJ1-1	CATSDSRGGNTEAFF	TGTGCCACCAGTGATTCTCGGGGGGGGAACACTGAAGCTTTCTTT
NA	TRBV19	NA	TRBJ1-1	CASIGYREGEAFF	TGTGCCAGTATAGGGTACAGGGAAGGTGAAGCTTTCTTT
NA	TRBV5-5	NA	TRBJ1-4	CASSFEVRNEKLFF	TGTGCCAGCAGCTTCGAGGTGAGGAATGAAAAACTGTTTTTT
NA	TRBV6-5	NA	TRBJ2-7	CASSFGVTGEQYF	TGTGCCAGCAGTTTTGGGGTCACGGGGGAGCAGTACTTC
TRBD1	TRBV15	once	TRBJ1-5	CATSRGTGNYQPQHF	TGTGCCACCAGCAGAGGGACAGGGAACTATCAGCCCCAGCATTTT
NA	TRBV29-1	NA	TRBJ2-3	CSVERLVLGTDTQYF	TGCAGCGTTGAAAGGCTAGTCCTAGGCACAGATACGCAGTATTTT
TRBD2	TRBV7-6	NA	TRBJ2-3	CASSWAAGGVDTQYF	TGTGCCAGCAGCTGGGCGGCGGGGGGGGTAGATACGCAGTATTTT
NA	TRBV6-2/TRBV6-3	NA	TRBJ1-4	CASSYSGTRGEKLFF	TGTGCCAGCAGTTACTCCGGGACAAGGGGGGAAAAACTGTTTTTT
NA	TRBV27	NA	TRBJ1-1	CASSLMGGGEAFF	TGTGCCAGCAGTTTAATGGGGGGAGGAGAAGCTTTCTTT
TRBD2	TRBV6-5	NA	TRBJ2-5	CASKVAGGRETQYF	TGTGCCAGCAAGGTAGCGGGGGGACGAGAGACCCAGTACTTC
NA	TRBV19	NA	TRBJ1-4	CASSTGEGRLNEKLFF	TGTGCCAGTAGTACGGGGGAGGGTCGTCTGAATGAAAAACTGTTTTTT
NA	TRBV5-1	NA	TRBJ1-2	CASSPTDTNYGYTF	TGCGCCAGCAGCCCAACGGACACCAACTATGGCTACACCTTC
TRBD1	TRBV7-9	NA	TRBJ1-3	CASSLDVTGRNTIYF	TGTGCCAGCAGCTTAGATGTGACAGGGCGAAACACCATATATTTT
TRBD2	TRBV11-3	NA	TRBJ2-1	CASSTSGGHEQFF	TGTGCCAGCAGCACTAGCGGGGGCCATGAGCAGTTCTTC
NA	TRBV12-3/TRBV12-4	NA	TRBJ2-7	CASSFTGIGPYF	TGTGCCAGCAGTTTTACTGGTATCGGTCCGTACTTC
NA	TRBV15	NA	TRBJ1-5	CATSRVKSTNQPQHF	TGTGCCACCAGCAGAGTAAAGAGCACTAATCAGCCCCAGCATTTT
TRBD2	TRBV27	NA	TRBJ2-7	CASSPTTSGGTYEQYF	TGTGCCAGCAGTCCGACGACTAGCGGGGGGACCTACGAGCAGTACTTC
TRBD1	TRBV5-1	NA	TRBJ1-3	CASSITGVTNGNTIYF	TGCGCCAGCAGCATCACAGGGGTTACAAATGGAAACACCATATATTTT
NA	TRBV6-1	once	TRBJ1-4	CASSDRGGATNEKLFF	TGTGCCAGCAGTGACCGGGGTGGCGCAACTAATGAAAAACTGTTTTTT
NA	TRBV9	NA	TRBJ2-2	CASSVDSDDTGELFF	TGTGCCAGCAGCGTTGACAGTGACGACACCGGGGAGCTGTTTTTT
NA	TRBV2	NA	TRBJ2-1	CASTFFSHNEQFF	TGTGCCAGCACCTTCTTTAGCCACAATGAGCAGTTCTTC
NA	TRBV15	NA	TRBJ1-5	CATSRGEAGREPQHF	TGTGCCACCAGCAGAGGGGAGGCAGGGAGGGAACCCCAGCATTTT
TRBD1	TRBV6-2/TRBV6-3	NA	TRBJ1-3	CASSLNRGPGNTIYF	TGTGCCAGCAGCCTGAACAGGGGACCTGGAAACACCATATATTTT
TRBD2	TRBV19	NA	TRBJ2-3	CASSIDRAGASTDTQYF	TGTGCCAGTAGTATAGATCGAGCGGGGGCCTCCACAGATACGCAGTATTTT
TRBD1	TRBV28	few	TRBJ1-6	CASSLSPGGISPLHF	TGTGCCAGCAGTTTATCGCCAGGGGGGATTTCACCCCTCCACTTT
NA	TRBV15	NA	TRBJ2-5	CATSRAPQGGGETQYF	TGTGCCACCAGCAGAGCCCCACAGGGGGGGGGAGAGACCCAGTACTTC
NA	TRBV2	NA	TRBJ1-5	CASRVSDSPQHF	TGTGCCAGCAGAGTCTCCGACTCGCCCCAGCATTTT
TRBD1	TRBV7-9	NA	TRBJ1-4	CASSLWAGGLTNEKLFF	TGTGCCAGCAGCTTATGGGCAGGGGGCCTGACTAATGAAAAACTGTTTTTT
NA	TRBV7-2	NA	TRBJ2-1	CASSLYSSSEQFF	TGTGCCAGCAGCCTTTATTCTAGCTCTGAGCAGTTCTTC
NA	TRBV2	once	TRBJ2-2	CASSYRAPNTGELFF	TGTGCCAGCAGTTACAGGGCCCCGAACACCGGGGAGCTGTTTTTT
NA	TRBV29-1	NA	TRBJ1-1	CSVEDRSLNTEAFF	TGCAGCGTTGAAGATCGGAGTCTTAACACTGAAGCTTTCTTT
TRBD2	TRBV19	NA	TRBJ2-5	CASSIGTNKETQYF	TGTGCCAGTAGTATTGGGACTAACAAAGAGACCCAGTACTTC
TRBD1	TRBV4-2	NA	TRBJ1-1	CASSDRGLMNTEAFF	TGTGCCAGCAGCGACAGGGGGCTGATGAACACTGAAGCTTTCTTT
NA	TRBV11-2	NA	TRBJ2-7	CASSLTATYEQYF	TGTGCCAGCAGTCTGACAGCCACCTACGAGCAGTACTTC
NA	TRBV7-9	NA	TRBJ1-1	CASSSEDGGEAFF	TGTGCCAGCAGCTCCGAGGACGGGGGTGAAGCTTTCTTT
TRBD1	TRBV7-9	few	TRBJ1-5	CASSLGVRGDQPQHF	TGTGCCAGCAGCTTAGGGGTCAGGGGGGATCAGCCCCAGCATTTT
TRBD1	TRBV5-1	NA	TRBJ1-2	CASSLAGTGAYGYTF	TGCGCCAGCAGCTTGGCCGGGACAGGAGCCTATGGCTACACCTTC
NA	TRBV29-1	NA	TRBJ2-5	CSVVPHRSGGETQYF	TGCAGCGTTGTACCACACCGTTCAGGTGGGGAGACCCAGTACTTC
NA	TRBV4-1	NA	TRBJ1-2	CASSYGIQMGYTF	TGCGCCAGCAGCTACGGGATTCAGATGGGCTACACCTTC
NA	TRBV6-6	NA	TRBJ1-2	CASIASLGDLGGTF	TGTGCCAGCATCGCTAGCTTGGGTGACCTTGGAGGCACCTTC
NA	TRBV29-1	few	TRBJ1-6	CSGTSVRDNNSPLHF	TGCAGCGGTACTTCGGTCCGGGACAACAATTCACCCCTCCACTTT
TRBD1	TRBV15	NA	TRBJ1-4	CATSRGGTGIEKLFF	TGTGCCACCAGCAGGGGAGGGACAGGGATCGAAAAACTGTTTTTT
NA	TRBV11-2	NA	TRBJ2-1	CASSLDRAVLSYNEQFF	TGTGCCAGCAGCTTAGATCGAGCGGTCCTATCCTACAATGAGCAGTTCTTC
TRBD1	TRBV10-3	NA	TRBJ1-3	CAIRGGVGDSNSGNTIYF	TGTGCCATCAGAGGCGGCGTAGGGGACAGCAACTCTGGAAACACCATATATTTT
NA	TRBV18	NA	TRBJ2-6	CASSPPDLGSGANVLTF	TGTGCCAGCTCACCACCGGACTTAGGGTCTGGGGCCAACGTCCTGACTTTC
TRBD2	TRBV5-1	NA	TRBJ2-3	CASSLARGGSTDTQYF	TGCGCCAGCAGCTTGGCTCGCGGGGGGAGCACAGATACGCAGTATTTT
NA	TRBV27	NA	TRBJ1-5	CASSGSGAGSQPQHF	TGTGCCAGCAGTGGGAGCGGGGCAGGCAGTCAGCCCCAGCATTTT
TRBD2	TRBV11-3	NA	TRBJ2-1	CASSPGLAGGPNNEQFF	TGTGCCAGCAGCCCCGGACTAGCGGGGGGACCGAACAATGAGCAGTTCTTC
TRBD1	TRBV5-1	NA	TRBJ1-1	CASRGTGGVVAFF	TGCGCCAGCAGAGGAACAGGGGGAGTGGTAGCTTTCTTT
TRBD2	TRBV11-2	NA	TRBJ2-1	CASSGRLAVDNEQFF	TGTGCCAGCAGCGGACGACTAGCGGTAGACAATGAGCAGTTCTTC
NA	TRBV9	NA	TRBJ2-7	CASSVFPEYYEQYF	TGTGCCAGCAGCGTTTTCCCGGAGTACTACGAGCAGTACTTC
NA	TRBV11-2	NA	TRBJ2-7	CASSLDEYEQYF	TGTGCCAGCAGCTTAGATGAGTACGAGCAGTACTTC
NA	TRBV9	NA	TRBJ2-1	CASSLITNEQFF	TGTGCCAGCAGCCTTATAACTAATGAGCAGTTCTTC
NA	TRBV19	NA	TRBJ1-1	CASSRGSTEAFF	TGTGCCAGTAGCCGAGGTTCGACTGAAGCTTTCTTT
TRBD1	TRBV14	NA	TRBJ2-1	CASRQTGQGGNEQFF	TGTGCCAGCAGACAAACGGGACAGGGCGGTAATGAGCAGTTCTTC
TRBD2	TRBV3-1/TRBV3-2	NA	TRBJ2-1	CASSLSGGKNEQFF	TGTGCCAGCAGCCTAAGCGGGGGAAAAAATGAGCAGTTCTTC
TRBD1	TRBV19	NA	TRBJ1-5	CASSLTDRGVQPQHF	TGTGCCAGTAGTCTCACGGACAGGGGAGTACAGCCCCAGCATTTT
NA	TRBV18	NA	TRBJ2-7	CASSPQQGSYEQYF	TGTGCCAGCTCACCGCAACAGGGTTCCTACGAGCAGTACTTC
TRBD1	TRBV27	NA	TRBJ1-6	CASSGGQPNSPLHF	TGTGCCAGCAGTGGGGGACAGCCTAATTCACCCCTCCACTTT